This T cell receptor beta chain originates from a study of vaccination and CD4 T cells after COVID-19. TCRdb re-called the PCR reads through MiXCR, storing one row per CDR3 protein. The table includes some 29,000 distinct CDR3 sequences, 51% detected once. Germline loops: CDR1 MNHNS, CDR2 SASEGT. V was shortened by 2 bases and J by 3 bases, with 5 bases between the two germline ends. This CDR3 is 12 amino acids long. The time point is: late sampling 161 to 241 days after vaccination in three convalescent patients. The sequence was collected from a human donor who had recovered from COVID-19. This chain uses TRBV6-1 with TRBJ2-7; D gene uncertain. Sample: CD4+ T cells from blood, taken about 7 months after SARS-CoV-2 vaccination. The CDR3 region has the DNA TGTGCCAGCAGTGAAAATGACTACGAGCAGTACTTC. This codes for CASSENDYEQYF.